A selection of T cell receptor beta chains follows, all from one sample in a study of regulatory T cells in long-lasting Graves disease. From the multiplex PCR reads, TCRdb called clonotypes with MiXCR, one entry per CDR3 protein. The sample holds about 420,000 distinct CDR3 sequences, about a sixth seen once. The same sample was also studied in work on T cells in Graves' hyperthyroidism and ophthalmopathy.

Sequences were derived from peripheral blood mononuclear cells (PBMCs), sampled at new diagnosis, from a patient treated with antithyroid drugs. These receptor sequences come from a woman younger than 30 with Graves disease. The CDR3 runs from the conserved cysteine through the conserved F or W. The D gene is left open where the match is weak. Size is omitted from some rows. Given values are once, few, many or a class for expanded clones.

length: 12; J: TRBJ1-1; size: few; D: -; V: TRBV29-1; DNA: TGCAGGCTTAGGGGCGGGTTCTCTGAAGCTTTCTTT; CDR3: CRLRGGFSEAFF
length: 15; J: TRBJ2-5; size: -; D: TRBD1; V: TRBV5-1; DNA: TGCGCCAGCAGCCAGACAGGGGAACGAGAAGAGACCCAGTACTTC; CDR3: CASSQTGEREETQYF
length: 14; J: TRBJ2-7; size: many; D: -; V: TRBV27; DNA: TGTGCCAGCAGTCCCCGTTTTTCCTCCTACGAGCAGTACTTC; CDR3: CASSPRFSSYEQYF
length: 15; J: TRBJ2-1; size: -; D: TRBD2; V: TRBV30; DNA: TGTGCCTGGAGTGTATTGGGGCTAGCGGGCAATGAGCAGTTCTTC; CDR3: CAWSVLGLAGNEQFF
length: 17; J: TRBJ2-5; size: once; D: TRBD2; V: TRBV7-3; DNA: TGTGCCAGCAGCTTGGGGGCGGGGACTAGCGCGATGGAGACCCAGTACTTC; CDR3: CASSLGAGTSAMETQYF
length: 15; J: TRBJ1-6; size: few; D: -; V: TRBV20-1; DNA: TGCAGTGCTAGATATAGTGGGTGGGGAAGGTCACCCCTCCACTTT; CDR3: CSARYSGWGRSPLHF
length: 14; J: TRBJ1-1; size: many; D: TRBD1; V: TRBV11-2; DNA: TGTGCCAGCAGCCTCCAAAGGACAGGGCCTACGTCTTTCTTT; CDR3: CASSLQRTGPTSFF
length: 16; J: TRBJ2-7; size: many; D: TRBD2; V: TRBV7-8; DNA: TGTGCCAGCAGCTTAGGGACTAGCGGGAGACTTTACGAGCAGTACTTC; CDR3: CASSLGTSGRLYEQYF
length: 15; J: TRBJ1-1; size: -; D: -; V: TRBV15; DNA: TGTGCCACCAGCAGTCTCCTGGACGGGGAGACTGAAGCTTTCTTT; CDR3: CATSSLLDGETEAFF
length: 15; J: TRBJ2-1; size: -; D: TRBD1; V: TRBV5-1; DNA: TGCGCCAGCAGCCACAGGGGACCACTGGAGGATGAGCAGTTCTTC; CDR3: CASSHRGPLEDEQFF
length: 12; J: TRBJ2-4; size: many; D: -; V: TRBV29-1; DNA: TGCAGCGTTGAGGCAGGGGAGAGCATTCAGTACTTC; CDR3: CSVEAGESIQYF
length: 14; J: TRBJ2-5; size: many; D: -; V: TRBV7-2; DNA: TGTGCCAGCAGCTTAGCGGGGTTTTCGGAGACCCAGTACTTC; CDR3: CASSLAGFSETQYF
length: 16; J: TRBJ2-1; size: many; D: TRBD2; V: TRBV20-1; DNA: TGCAGTGCTAGAGAGACTAGCGGGAGGGTTTACAATGAGCAGTTCTTC; CDR3: CSARETSGRVYNEQFF
length: 16; J: TRBJ2-5; size: many; D: -; V: TRBV12-3/TRBV12-4; DNA: TGTGCCAGCAGTTTAGAGAGGAGTGCAGGCCAAGAGACCCAGTACTTC; CDR3: CASSLERSAGQETQYF
length: 14; J: TRBJ2-1; size: many; D: -; V: TRBV6-1; DNA: TGTGCCAGCAGCAGTAGACAGGAGGGTAATGAGCAGTTCTTC; CDR3: CASSSRQEGNEQFF
length: 13; J: TRBJ2-3; size: many; D: -; V: TRBV29-1; DNA: TGCAGCGTTGCGACAGATTACACAGATACGCAGTATTTT; CDR3: CSVATDYTDTQYF
length: 17; J: TRBJ2-7; size: -; D: -; V: TRBV6-1; DNA: TGTGCCAGCAGCTCGGATTTCGGGACGTCAAGCTCCTACGAGCAGTACTTC; CDR3: CASSSDFGTSSSYEQYF
length: 14; J: TRBJ2-1; size: many; D: TRBD1; V: TRBV20-1; DNA: TGCAGTGCTACAGGACAGGGCCAATACAATGAGCAGTTCTTC; CDR3: CSATGQGQYNEQFF
length: 13; J: TRBJ2-3; size: -; D: -; V: TRBV20-1; DNA: TGCAGTGAAAGACCCCGGACGGGGGATACGCAGTATTTT; CDR3: CSERPRTGDTQYF
length: 15; J: TRBJ2-7; size: many; D: TRBD1; V: TRBV11-3; DNA: TGTGCCAGCAGCGAAGGGACAGGGGTGACCTACGAGCAGTACTTC; CDR3: CASSEGTGVTYEQYF
length: 15; J: TRBJ2-1; size: -; D: -; V: TRBV20-1; DNA: TGCAGTGCTAGGTCCTCTGGCGTGGTAGGCGGTGAGCAGTTCTTC; CDR3: CSARSSGVVGGEQFF
length: 14; J: TRBJ1-4; size: many; D: -; V: TRBV2; DNA: TGTGCCAGTTCCACACGGGTTCGAAATGAAAAACTGTTTTTT; CDR3: CASSTRVRNEKLFF